Below are 10 T cell receptor beta chains sequenced from a single sample in a study of tumor-infiltrating lymphocytes in primary liver carcinoma (TCRdb year 2017). Total RNA and DNA were co-extracted without cell sorting from approximately 20-30 mg of bulk tissue using the AllPrep DNA/RNA mini kit. The sequencing machine was an Illumina HiSeq 2500. TCRbeta-specific cDNA was reverse-transcribed from approximately 0.5 ug total RNA using a constant-region primer and ProtoScript II reverse transcriptase. TCRbeta libraries were built with three nested multiplex PCR rounds, a slightly modified ARM-PCR procedure. Each of the first two PCR rounds ran for 9 to 10 cycles using multiplex TRBV1-TRBV30 forward primers together with a Cbeta reverse primer. The public sequencing data were trimmed at Q25 with fastp and processed into clonotypes with MiXCR by TCRdb, which kept only in-frame beta chains. One record per CDR3 amino acid sequence lists the most common genes and DNA. The sample profile shows tens of thousands of distinct CDR3 sequences; around three quarters of them were found once. The ten largest clones capture roughly a quarter of the sample.

The specimen was liver tumor tissue from sampling region 3. Read against the paper, the sample's cell subset or site label means: tumor region T3, left-lateral pole. The origin of the receptors is a man aged 35 to 55 with primary liver carcinoma and hepatitis B virus infection.

This clonotype was seen a handful of times. Relative to the germline gene, one junction end is altered; a read error may explain this. The rearrangement links TRBV10-3 to TRBJ1-1; 7 bases map to TRBD1. Germline V gene sequence: CDR1 ENHRY, CDR2 SYGVKD. The CDR3 is made up of 13 amino acids. CDR3: CATSDDRATEAFF. The CDR3, as DNA: TGTGCCACCAGTGATGACAGGGCCACTGAGGCTTTCTTT.

Details on this clonotype: With a much larger clone just one base away, this may be a read error. The chain couples TRBV7-9 to TRBJ2-7; D ambiguous. CDR1 and CDR2 from the germline V gene are SEHNR and FQNEAQ (reference sequence). The CDR3 loop spans 12 amino acids. The CDR3 loop reads CAGSLGTYEQYF. The CDR3, as DNA: TGTGCCGGCAGCTTGGGTACCTACGAGCAGTACTTC.

This clonotype is medium-sized within its sample. The chain employs TRBV11-2 and TRBJ2-3; D not certain. From germline, CDR1 is SGHAT and CDR2 FQNNGV. With 5 bases removed from V and 6 bases from J, the gap between germline ends came to 6 bases. This CDR3 is built from 11 residues. CDR3 region: CASSTLDTQYF. CDR3 coding DNA: TGTGCCAGCAGCACCCTGGATACGCAGTATTTT.

This clonotype was counted at least ten times. The chain employs TRBV12-3 or TRBV12-4 and TRBJ1-6; the D gene is possibly TRBD1 (6 bases). V was cut by 7 bases and J by 14 bases, with 18 bases left in between. The CDR3 loop spans 13 amino acids. CDR3 amino acids: CASTVTGFGALHF. In DNA form, the CDR3 reads TGTGCCAGCACCGTTACAGGGTTTGGAGCCCTCCACTTT.

Notes on this clonotype: The junction does not match germline at one end; this may be a read error. This chain uses TRBV11-2 with TRBJ2-3, with TRBD2 identical over 13 bases. CDR1 is SGHAT, CDR2 FQNNGV, per germline. This CDR3 region has 18 residues. The CDR3 nucleotides read TGCGCCGGCAGCTTAACTACTAGCGGGAGGGCGGGCCGAGATACGCAGTATTTT. Protein product: CAGSLTTSGRAGRDTQYF. The full variable domain, in which reference TRBV11-2 and TRBJ2-3 provide the parts outside the CDR3, is EAGVAQSPRYKIIEKRQSVAFWCNPISGHATLYWYQQILGQGPKLLIQFQNNGVVDDSQLPKDRFSAERLKGVDSTLKIQPAKLEDSAVYLCAGSLTTSGRAGRDTQYFGPGTRLTVL.

Points on this clonotype: A junction end diverges from the germline sequence, so it may reflect a read error. The rearrangement joins TRBV11-2 to TRBJ2-7; 10 nucleotides agree with TRBD1. CDR3 length equals 17 residues. The germline V gene encodes CDR1 SGHAT and CDR2 FQNNGV. The CDR3 protein is CASGSQTGGTNRHDQYF. CDR3 sequence (DNA): TGTGCCAGCGGCTCCCAGACAGGGGGCACTAACAGACACGACCAGTACTTC.

This clonotype was seen a handful of times. A clone one base away is much larger, so this may be a read error. The gene calls are TRBV7-9 and TRBJ1-2; no reliable D call. V was trimmed by 0 bases and J by 4 bases, leaving 9 bases between them. Looked up from germline, CDR1 is SEHNR and CDR2 is FQNEAQ (reference sequence). This CDR3 is built from 14 residues. The CDR3 is CASSLAESRYGYTF. The CDR3 DNA follows: TGTGCCAGCAGCTTAGCCGAGTCGCGCTATGGCTACACCTTC.

With respect to this clonotype: One junction end does not reproduce the germline sequence, and a read error may be involved. This chain joins TRBV11-2 and TRBJ2-2; 10 bases map to TRBD2. The CDR3 is 17 amino acids. Looked up from germline, CDR1 is SGHAT and CDR2 is FQNNGV. The CDR3 DNA sequence: TGTGCCAGCAGTGGAGGACTAGCGGAGCGGAACACCGGGGAGCCGCTTTTT. It specifies CASSGGLAERNTGEPLF.

As for this clonotype: Since a much larger clone is just one base distant, this may be a read error. The chain links TRBV28 to TRBJ2-1, with 8 bases aligning to TRBD2. Trimming removed 5 bases from V and 12 bases from J; junction bases left unmatched: 15. This CDR3 comprises 15 residues. Per the germline V gene, CDR1 is MDHEN and CDR2 is SYDVKM. CDR3 amino acids: CASSLLGRAGGGQFF. The CDR3 bases are TGTGCCAGCAGTCTCCTGGGAAGGGCGGGGGGTGGGCAGTTCTTC.

The count of this clonotype is one. Its ends do not fully match the called genes, so a read error is possible. This chain joins TRBV19 and TRBJ1-1; TRBD1 is a possible D gene (5 bases). There are 12 residues in the CDR3. Looked up from germline, CDR1 is LNHDA and CDR2 is SQIVND (reference sequence). CDR3 sequence: CASIQGYIEAFF. In DNA, the CDR3 is TGTGCTAGTATCCAGGGCTACATTGAAGCTTTCTTT.